A selection of T cell receptor beta chains follows, all from one sample in a study of identical twins. TCRdb independently ran MiXCR on the 5' RACE reads; one entry per CDR3 protein. Of under 250,000 distinct CDR3 sequences listed, roughly a tenth were seen once; the top ten hold around 5.1%. Sequenced sample: memory (CD45RO+) T cells sorted from blood. Receptor source: a woman between 18 and 30 years old in good health. Each CDR3 is given with its conserved first and last residue. Each record gives: V gene, J gene, CDR3 protein.

>TRBV5-1|TRBJ1-1
CASSMAGLNTEAFF
>TRBV18|TRBJ2-3
CASSPGTGARTDTQYF
>TRBV2|TRBJ2-1
CASRADNEQFF
>TRBV20-1|TRBJ1-6
CSARDVGQGASPLHF
>TRBV15|TRBJ1-1
CATTPEEGHNTEAFF
>TRBV10-3|TRBJ2-3
CAISLAGGSGTDTQYF
>TRBV7-9|TRBJ2-7
CASSRVSYEQYF
>TRBV15|TRBJ1-1
CATSRDLTATEAFF
>TRBV20-1|TRBJ2-1
CSAAIGTYWANEQFF
>TRBV12-3/TRBV12-4|TRBJ2-1
CASSFRGGNNEQFF
>TRBV15|TRBJ1-3
CATSRDSGSGNTIYF
>TRBV7-3|TRBJ2-5
CASSPGLAGRETQYF
>TRBV27|TRBJ2-7
CASRSLFSRGGYEQYF
>TRBV12-3/TRBV12-4|TRBJ2-7
CASSLGSGGSYF
>TRBV5-1|TRBJ1-2
CASSVTSGAGAGYTF
>TRBV4-3|TRBJ2-7
CASSQGIRGEYEQYF
>TRBV9|TRBJ1-1
CASSVAGYSTEAFF
>TRBV6-5|TRBJ2-7
CASSRGGYEQYF
>TRBV12-3/TRBV12-4|TRBJ2-7
CASSWRERAEQYF
>TRBV5-1|TRBJ1-1
CASSPQVGNTEAFF
>TRBV7-9|TRBJ2-6
CASSHPSGANVLTF
>TRBV5-1|TRBJ2-3
CASSRQGSDTQYF
>TRBV20-1|TRBJ1-1
CSARALDGNTEAFF
>TRBV6-4|TRBJ2-2
CASSATGAGTGELFF
>TRBV20-1|TRBJ2-3
CSARTDTQYF
>TRBV5-1|TRBJ2-1
CASTEGHEGQFF
>TRBV6-1|TRBJ1-4
CASMGDRGGSNEKLFF
>TRBV29-1|TRBJ1-1
CSVEGQRNTEAFF
>TRBV11-3|TRBJ2-7
CASSPPGQGNDEQYF
>TRBV6-1|TRBJ1-4
CASTPIPGVMQKLFF
>TRBV6-1|TRBJ2-3
CASTNGEGKEGTQYF
>TRBV7-9|TRBJ1-4
CASNRETDEKLFF
>TRBV7-6|TRBJ2-1
CASSFSPGGRPTKEQFF